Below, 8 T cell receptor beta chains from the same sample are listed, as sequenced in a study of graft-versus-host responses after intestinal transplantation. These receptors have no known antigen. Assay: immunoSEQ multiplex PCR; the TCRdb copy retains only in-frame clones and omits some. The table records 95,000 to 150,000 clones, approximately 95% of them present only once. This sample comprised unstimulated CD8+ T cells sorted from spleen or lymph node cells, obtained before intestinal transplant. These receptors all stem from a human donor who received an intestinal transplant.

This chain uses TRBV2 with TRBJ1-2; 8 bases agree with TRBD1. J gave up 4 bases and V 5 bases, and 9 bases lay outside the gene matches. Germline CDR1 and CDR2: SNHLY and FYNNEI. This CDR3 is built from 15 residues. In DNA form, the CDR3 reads TGTGCCAGCAGTTCCCCGGGACAGGTGCTCTATGGCTACACCTTC. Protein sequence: CASSSPGQVLYGYTF.

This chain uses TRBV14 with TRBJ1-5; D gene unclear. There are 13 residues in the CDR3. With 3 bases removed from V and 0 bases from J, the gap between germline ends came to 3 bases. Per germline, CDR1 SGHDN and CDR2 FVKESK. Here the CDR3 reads CASSQYSNQPQHF. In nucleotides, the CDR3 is TGTGCCAGCAGCCAGTATAGCAATCAGCCCCAGCATTTT.

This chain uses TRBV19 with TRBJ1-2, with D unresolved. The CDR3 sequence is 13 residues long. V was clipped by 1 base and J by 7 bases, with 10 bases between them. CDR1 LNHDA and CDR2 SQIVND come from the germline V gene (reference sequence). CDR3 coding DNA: TGTGCCAGTAGTATAGCTGAAGGAAGTGGCTACACCTTC. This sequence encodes CASSIAEGSGYTF.

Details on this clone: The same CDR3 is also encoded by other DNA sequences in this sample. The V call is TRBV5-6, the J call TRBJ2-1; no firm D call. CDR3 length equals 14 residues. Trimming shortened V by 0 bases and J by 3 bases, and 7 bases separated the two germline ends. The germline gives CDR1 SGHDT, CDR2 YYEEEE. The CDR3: CASSLGGGYNEQFF. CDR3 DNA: TGTGCCAGCAGCTTGGGCGGTGGCTACAATGAGCAGTTCTTC.

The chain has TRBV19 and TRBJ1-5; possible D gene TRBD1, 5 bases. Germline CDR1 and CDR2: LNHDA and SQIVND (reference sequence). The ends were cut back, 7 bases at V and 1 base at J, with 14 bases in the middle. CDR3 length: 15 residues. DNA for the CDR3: TGTGCCAGTAAGAGCTCCCCAGGGAGCAATCAGCCCCAGCATTTT. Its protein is CASKSSPGSNQPQHF.

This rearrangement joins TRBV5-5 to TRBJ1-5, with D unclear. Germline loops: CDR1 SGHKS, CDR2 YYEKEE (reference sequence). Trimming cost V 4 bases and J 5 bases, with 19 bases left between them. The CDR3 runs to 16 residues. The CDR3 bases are TGTGCCAGCAGCCAAGAGGAATCGGTTGTGGATCAGCCCCAGCATTTT. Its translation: CASSQEESVVDQPQHF.

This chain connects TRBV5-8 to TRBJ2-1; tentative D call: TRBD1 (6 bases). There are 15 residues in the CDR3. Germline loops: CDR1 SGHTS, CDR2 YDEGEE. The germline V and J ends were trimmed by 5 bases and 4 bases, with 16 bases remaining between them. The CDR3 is CASRDSNIRYNEQFF. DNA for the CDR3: TGTGCCAGCAGGGACAGCAACATTCGGTACAATGAGCAGTTCTTC. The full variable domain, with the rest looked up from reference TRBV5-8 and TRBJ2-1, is EAGVTQSPTHLIKTRGQQATLRCSPISGHTSVYWYQQALGLGLQFLLWYDEGEERNRGNFPPRFSGRQFPNYSSELNVNALELEDSALYLCASRDSNIRYNEQFFGPGTRLTVL.

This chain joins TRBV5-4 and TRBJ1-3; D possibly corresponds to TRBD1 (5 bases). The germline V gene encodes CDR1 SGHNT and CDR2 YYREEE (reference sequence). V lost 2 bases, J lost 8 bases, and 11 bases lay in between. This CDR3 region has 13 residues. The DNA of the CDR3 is TGTGCCAGCAGCTTATGGGGGTTTGACACCATATATTTT. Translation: CASSLWGFDTIYF.